Sequencing of this TCR beta chain was carried out in a study of T-cell reconstitution after alpha-beta-depleted transplantation in children. Broader study findings: Alpha-beta T cells present about two months after transplant were reported to originate from several hundred expanded graft clones. A year had passed since transplant, and T-cell counts and diversity by then came mostly from newly produced T cells.

At least ten counts were recorded for this clonotype. The antigen remains unidentified. The CDR3 consists of 13 residues. Germline CDR1 and CDR2: SNHLY and FYNNEI. V was pared by 3 bases and J by 12 bases, with 18 bases between. Unique molecular identifiers were incorporated when the TCRbeta library was constructed. TCRdb ran MiXCR on the PCR reads and lists one entry per CDR3 protein. Among around 94,000 distinct CDR3 sequences listed, over 6% were seen once. This clonotype originated in a boy aged 2 to 9 with acute lymphoblastic leukemia, due to receive a stem cell transplant. The source material was PBMCs, sampled before TCRalphabeta/CD19-depleted stem cell transplant. The chain has TRBV2 and TRBJ2-7; D is uncertain. CDR3 protein: CASSDPPLGWPYF. The CDR3 DNA reads TGTGCCAGCAGTGATCCCCCCCTAGGTTGGCCGTACTTC.